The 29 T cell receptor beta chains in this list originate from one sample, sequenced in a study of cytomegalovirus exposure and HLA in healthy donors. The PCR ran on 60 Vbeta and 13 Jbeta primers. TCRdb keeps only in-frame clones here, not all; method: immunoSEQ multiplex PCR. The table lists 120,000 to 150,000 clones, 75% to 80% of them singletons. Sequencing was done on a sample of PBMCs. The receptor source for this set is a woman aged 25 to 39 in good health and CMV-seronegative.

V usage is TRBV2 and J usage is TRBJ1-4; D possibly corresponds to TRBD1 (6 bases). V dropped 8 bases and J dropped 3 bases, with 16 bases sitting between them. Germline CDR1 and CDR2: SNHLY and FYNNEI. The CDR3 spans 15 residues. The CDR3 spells CASFLGGGPNEKLFF. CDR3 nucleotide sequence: TGTGCCAGCTTCCTCGGCGGGGGCCCTAATGAAAAACTGTTTTTT.

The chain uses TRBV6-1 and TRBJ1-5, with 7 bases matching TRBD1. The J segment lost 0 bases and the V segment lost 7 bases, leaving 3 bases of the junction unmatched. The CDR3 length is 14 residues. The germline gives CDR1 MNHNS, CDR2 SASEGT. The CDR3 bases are TGTGCCAGCACGACAGGGCATAGCAATCAGCCCCAGCATTTT. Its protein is CASTTGHSNQPQHF.

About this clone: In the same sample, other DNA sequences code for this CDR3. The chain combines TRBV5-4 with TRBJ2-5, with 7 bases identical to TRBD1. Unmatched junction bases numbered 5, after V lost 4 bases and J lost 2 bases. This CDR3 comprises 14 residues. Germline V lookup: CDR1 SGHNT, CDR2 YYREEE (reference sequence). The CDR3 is CASSPGTVQETQYF. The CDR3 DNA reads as TGTGCCAGCAGCCCCGGGACAGTGCAAGAGACCCAGTACTTC.

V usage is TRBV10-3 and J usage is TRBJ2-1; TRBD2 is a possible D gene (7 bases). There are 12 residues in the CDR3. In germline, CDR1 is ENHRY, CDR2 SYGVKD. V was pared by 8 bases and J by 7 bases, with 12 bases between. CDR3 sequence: CAIWEGVNEQFF. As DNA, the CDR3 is TGTGCCATCTGGGAGGGGGTTAATGAGCAGTTCTTC.

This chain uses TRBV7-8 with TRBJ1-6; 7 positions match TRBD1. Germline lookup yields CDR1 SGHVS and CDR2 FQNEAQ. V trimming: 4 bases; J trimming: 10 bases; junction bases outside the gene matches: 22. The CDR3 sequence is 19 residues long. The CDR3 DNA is TGTGCCAGCAGCTCACATAGGACAGGTTTGAATCTGGGGACGTCACCCCTCCACTTT. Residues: CASSSHRTGLNLGTSPLHF.

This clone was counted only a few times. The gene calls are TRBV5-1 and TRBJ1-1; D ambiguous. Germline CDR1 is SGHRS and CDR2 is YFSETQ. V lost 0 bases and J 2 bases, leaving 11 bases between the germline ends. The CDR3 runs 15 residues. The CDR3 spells CASSLVGSLNTEAFF. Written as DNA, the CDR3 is TGCGCCAGCAGCTTGGTTGGGAGCCTAAACACTGAAGCTTTCTTT.

The CDR3 protein is CASSLGGSFNYGYTF. The DNA of the CDR3 is TGTGCCAGCAGCTTAGGCGGTTCTTTTAACTATGGCTACACCTTC. The chain recombines TRBV7-6 with TRBJ1-2; no clear D. The ends were cut back, 1 base at V and 1 base at J, with 10 bases in the middle. Germline V gene sequence: CDR1 SGHVS, CDR2 FNYEAQ. The CDR3 length is 15 residues.

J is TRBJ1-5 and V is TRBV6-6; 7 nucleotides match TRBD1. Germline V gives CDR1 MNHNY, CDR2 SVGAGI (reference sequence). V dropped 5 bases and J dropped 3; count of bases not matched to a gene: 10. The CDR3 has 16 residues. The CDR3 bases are TGTGCCAGCAGTCGTACCAAGACAGGGCCCAATCAGCCCCAGCATTTT. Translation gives CASSRTKTGPNQPQHF.

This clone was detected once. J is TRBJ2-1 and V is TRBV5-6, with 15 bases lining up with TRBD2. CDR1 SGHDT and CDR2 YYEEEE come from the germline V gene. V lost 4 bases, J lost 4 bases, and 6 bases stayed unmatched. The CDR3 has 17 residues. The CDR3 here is CASSTGLAGGPYNEQFF. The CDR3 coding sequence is TGTGCCAGCAGCACGGGACTAGCGGGGGGCCCTTACAATGAGCAGTTCTTC. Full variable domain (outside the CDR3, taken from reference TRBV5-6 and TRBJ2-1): DAGVTQSPTHLIKTRGQQVTLRCSPKSGHDTVSWYQQALGQGPQFIFQYYEEEERQRGNFPDRFSGHQFPNYSSELNVNALLLGDSALYLCASSTGLAGGPYNEQFFGPGTRLTVL.

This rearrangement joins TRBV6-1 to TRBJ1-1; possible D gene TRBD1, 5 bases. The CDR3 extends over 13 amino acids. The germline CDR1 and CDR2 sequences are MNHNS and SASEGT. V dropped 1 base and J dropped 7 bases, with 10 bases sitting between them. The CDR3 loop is CASSEVLGGEAFF. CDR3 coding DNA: TGTGCCAGCAGTGAAGTTTTGGGGGGTGAAGCTTTCTTT.

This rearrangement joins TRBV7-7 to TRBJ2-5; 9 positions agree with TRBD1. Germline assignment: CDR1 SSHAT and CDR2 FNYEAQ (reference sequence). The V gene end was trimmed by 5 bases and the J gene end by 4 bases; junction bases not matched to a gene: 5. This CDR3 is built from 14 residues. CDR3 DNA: TGTGCCAGCAGCGCCGGGACAGGGTTAGAGACCCAGTACTTC. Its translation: CASSAGTGLETQYF.

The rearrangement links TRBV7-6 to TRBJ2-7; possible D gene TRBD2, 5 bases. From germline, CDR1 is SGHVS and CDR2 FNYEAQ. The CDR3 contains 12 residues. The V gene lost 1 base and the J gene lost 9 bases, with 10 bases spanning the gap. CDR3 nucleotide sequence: TGTGCCAGCAGCTTAGGGGAGTCGGGGCAGTACTTC. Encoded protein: CASSLGESGQYF. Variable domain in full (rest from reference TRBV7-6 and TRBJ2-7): GAGVSQSPRYKVTKRGQDVALRCDPISGHVSLYWYRQALGQGPEFLTYFNYEAQQDKSGLPNDRFSAERPEGSISTLTIQRTEQRDSAMYRCASSLGESGQYFGPGTRLTVT.

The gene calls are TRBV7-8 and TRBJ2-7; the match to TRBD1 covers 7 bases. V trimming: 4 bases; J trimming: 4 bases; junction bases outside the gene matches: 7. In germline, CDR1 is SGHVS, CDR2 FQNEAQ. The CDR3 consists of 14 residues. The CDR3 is CASSSKRQGYEQYF. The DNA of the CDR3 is TGTGCCAGCAGCTCCAAGCGACAGGGTTACGAGCAGTACTTC.

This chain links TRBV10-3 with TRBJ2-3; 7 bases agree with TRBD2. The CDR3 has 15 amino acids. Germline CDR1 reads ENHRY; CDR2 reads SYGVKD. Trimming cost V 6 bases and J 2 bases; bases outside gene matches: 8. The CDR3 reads CAIRGGGGTTDTQYF. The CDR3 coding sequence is TGTGCCATCAGGGGTGGGGGGGGGACCACAGATACGCAGTATTTT.

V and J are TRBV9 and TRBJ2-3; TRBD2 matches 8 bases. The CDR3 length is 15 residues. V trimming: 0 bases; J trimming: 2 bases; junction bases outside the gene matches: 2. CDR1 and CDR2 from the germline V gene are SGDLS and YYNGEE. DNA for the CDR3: TGTGCCAGCAGCGTAGCGGGAGGGAACACAGATACGCAGTATTTT. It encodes CASSVAGGNTDTQYF. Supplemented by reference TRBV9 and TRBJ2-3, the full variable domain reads DSGVTQTPKHLITATGQRVTLRCSPRSGDLSVYWYQQSLDQGLQFLIQYYNGEERAKGNILERFSAQQFPDLHSELNLSSLELGDSALYFCASSVAGGNTDTQYFGPGTRLTVL.

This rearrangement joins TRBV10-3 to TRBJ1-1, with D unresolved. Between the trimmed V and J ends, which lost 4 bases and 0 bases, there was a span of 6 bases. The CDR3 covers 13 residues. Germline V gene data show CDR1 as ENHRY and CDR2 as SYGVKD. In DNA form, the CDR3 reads TGTGCCATCAGTGCGGGGATGAACACTGAAGCTTTCTTT. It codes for CAISAGMNTEAFF.

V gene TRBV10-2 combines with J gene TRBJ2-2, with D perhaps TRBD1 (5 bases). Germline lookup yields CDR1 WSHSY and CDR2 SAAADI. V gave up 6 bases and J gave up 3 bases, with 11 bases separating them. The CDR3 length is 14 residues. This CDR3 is CASRGQYDTGELFF. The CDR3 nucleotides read TGCGCCAGCAGGGGGCAATATGACACCGGGGAGCTGTTTTTT.

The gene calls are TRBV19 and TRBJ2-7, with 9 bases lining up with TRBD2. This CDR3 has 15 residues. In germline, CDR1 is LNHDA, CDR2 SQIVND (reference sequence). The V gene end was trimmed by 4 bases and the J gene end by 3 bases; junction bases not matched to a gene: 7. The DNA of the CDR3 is TGTGCCAGTAGTACCATCCAGCGGGGGGACTACGAGCAGTACTTC. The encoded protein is CASSTIQRGDYEQYF.

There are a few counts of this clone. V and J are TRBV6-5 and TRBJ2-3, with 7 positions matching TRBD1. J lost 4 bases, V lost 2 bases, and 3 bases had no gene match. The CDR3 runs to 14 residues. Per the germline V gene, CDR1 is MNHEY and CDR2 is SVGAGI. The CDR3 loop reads CASSYGQGADTQYF. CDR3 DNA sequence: TGTGCCAGCAGTTACGGCCAGGGGGCAGATACGCAGTATTTT.

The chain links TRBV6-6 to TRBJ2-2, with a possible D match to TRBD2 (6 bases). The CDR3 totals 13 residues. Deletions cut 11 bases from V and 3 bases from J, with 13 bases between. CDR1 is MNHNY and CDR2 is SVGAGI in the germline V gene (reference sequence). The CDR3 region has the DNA TGTGCCGGGGGGAATGGGTACACCGGGGAGCTGTTTTTT. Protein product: CAGGNGYTGELFF.

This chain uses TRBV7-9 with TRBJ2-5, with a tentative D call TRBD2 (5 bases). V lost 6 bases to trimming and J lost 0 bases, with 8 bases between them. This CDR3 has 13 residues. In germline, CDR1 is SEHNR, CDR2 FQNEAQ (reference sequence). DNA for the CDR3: TGTGCCAGCAGGAGAGGGTACCAAGAGACCCAGTACTTC. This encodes CASRRGYQETQYF.

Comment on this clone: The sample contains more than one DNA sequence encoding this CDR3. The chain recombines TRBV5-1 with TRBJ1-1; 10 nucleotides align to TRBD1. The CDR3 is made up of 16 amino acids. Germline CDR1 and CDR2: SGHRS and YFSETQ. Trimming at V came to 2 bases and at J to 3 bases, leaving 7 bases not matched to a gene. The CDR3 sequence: CASSLGQGVRDTEAFF. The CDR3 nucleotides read TGCGCCAGCAGCTTAGGACAGGGGGTTAGGGACACTGAAGCTTTCTTT.

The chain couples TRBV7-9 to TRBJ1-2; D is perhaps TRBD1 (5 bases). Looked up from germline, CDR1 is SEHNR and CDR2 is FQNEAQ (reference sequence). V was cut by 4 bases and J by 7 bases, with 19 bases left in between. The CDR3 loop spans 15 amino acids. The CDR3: CASSSTKGITSGYTF. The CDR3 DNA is TGTGCCAGCAGCTCCACGAAGGGGATCACGAGTGGCTACACCTTC.

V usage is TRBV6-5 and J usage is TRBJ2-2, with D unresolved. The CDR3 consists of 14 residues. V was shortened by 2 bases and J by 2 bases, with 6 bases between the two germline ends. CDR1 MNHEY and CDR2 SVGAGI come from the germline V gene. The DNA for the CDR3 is TGTGCCAGCAGTTACGAGGAAAACACCGGGGAGCTGTTTTTT. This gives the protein CASSYEENTGELFF.

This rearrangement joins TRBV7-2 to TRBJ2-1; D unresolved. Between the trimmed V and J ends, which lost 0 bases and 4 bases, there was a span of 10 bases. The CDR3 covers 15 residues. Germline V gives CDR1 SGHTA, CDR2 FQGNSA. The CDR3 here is CASSLATPSYNEQFF. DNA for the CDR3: TGTGCCAGCAGCTTAGCTACCCCGAGTTACAATGAGCAGTTCTTC.

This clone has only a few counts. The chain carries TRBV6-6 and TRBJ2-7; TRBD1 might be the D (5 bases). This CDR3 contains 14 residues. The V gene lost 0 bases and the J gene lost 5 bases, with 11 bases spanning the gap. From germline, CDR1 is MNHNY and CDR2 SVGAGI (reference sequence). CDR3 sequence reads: CASSYSERGNEQYF. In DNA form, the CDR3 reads TGTGCCAGCAGTTACTCGGAAAGGGGCAACGAGCAGTACTTC.

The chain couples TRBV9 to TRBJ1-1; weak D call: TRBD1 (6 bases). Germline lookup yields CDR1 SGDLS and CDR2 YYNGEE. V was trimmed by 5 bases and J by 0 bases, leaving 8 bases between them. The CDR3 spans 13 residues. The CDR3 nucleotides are TGTGCCAGCAGTACAGGGATGAACACTGAAGCTTTCTTT. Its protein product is CASSTGMNTEAFF.

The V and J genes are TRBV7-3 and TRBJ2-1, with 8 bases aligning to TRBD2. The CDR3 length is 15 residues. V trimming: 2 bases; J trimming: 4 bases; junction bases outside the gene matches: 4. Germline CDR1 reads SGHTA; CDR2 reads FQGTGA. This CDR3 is CASSLRGGNYNEQFF. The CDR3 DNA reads TGTGCCAGCAGCTTACGCGGGGGGAATTACAATGAGCAGTTCTTC.

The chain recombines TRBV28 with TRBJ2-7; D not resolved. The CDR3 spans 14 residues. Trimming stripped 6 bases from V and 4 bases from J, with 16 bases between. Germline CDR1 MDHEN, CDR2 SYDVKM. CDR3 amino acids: CASSYDIIPYEQYF. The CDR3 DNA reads TGTGCCAGCAGCTACGACATAATCCCTTACGAGCAGTACTTC.